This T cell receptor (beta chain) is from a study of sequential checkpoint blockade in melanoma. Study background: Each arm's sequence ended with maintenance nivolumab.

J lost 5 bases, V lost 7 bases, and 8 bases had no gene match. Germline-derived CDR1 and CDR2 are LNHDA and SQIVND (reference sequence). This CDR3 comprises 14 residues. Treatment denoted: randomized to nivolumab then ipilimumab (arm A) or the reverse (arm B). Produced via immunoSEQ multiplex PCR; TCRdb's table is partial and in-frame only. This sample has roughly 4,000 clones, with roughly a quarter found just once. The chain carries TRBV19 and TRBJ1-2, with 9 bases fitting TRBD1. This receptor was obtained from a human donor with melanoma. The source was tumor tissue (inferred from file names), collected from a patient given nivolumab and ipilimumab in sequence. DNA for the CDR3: TGTGCCAGTAAGGACAGGGGATTGGAATATGGCTACACCTTC. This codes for CASKDRGLEYGYTF. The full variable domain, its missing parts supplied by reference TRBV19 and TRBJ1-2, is DGGITQSPKYLFRKEGQNVTLSCEQNLNHDAMYWYRQDPGQGLRLIYYSQIVNDFQKGDIAEGYSVSREKKESFPLTVTSAQKNPTAFYLCASKDRGLEYGYTFGSGTRLTVV.